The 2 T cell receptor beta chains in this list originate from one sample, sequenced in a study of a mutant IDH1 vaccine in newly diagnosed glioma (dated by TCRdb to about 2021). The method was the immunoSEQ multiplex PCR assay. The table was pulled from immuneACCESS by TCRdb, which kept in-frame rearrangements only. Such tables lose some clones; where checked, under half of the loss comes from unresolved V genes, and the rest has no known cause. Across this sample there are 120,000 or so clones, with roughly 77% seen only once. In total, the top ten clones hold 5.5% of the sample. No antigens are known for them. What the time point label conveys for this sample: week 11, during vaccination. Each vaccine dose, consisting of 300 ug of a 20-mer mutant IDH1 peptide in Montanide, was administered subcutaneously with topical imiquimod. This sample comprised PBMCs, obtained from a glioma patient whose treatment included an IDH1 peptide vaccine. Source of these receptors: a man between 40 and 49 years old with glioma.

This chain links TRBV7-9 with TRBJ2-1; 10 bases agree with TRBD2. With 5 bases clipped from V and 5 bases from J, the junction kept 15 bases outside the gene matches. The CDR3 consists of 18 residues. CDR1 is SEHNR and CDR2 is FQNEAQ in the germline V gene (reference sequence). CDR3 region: CASSLLSLAGGVHNEQFF. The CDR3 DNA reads TGTGCCAGCAGCCTTCTTAGTTTAGCGGGGGGTGTCCACAATGAGCAGTTCTTC.

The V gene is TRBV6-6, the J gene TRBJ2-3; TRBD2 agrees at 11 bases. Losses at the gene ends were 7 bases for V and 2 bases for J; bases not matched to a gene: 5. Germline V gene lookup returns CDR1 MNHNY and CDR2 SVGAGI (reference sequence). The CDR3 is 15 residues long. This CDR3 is CASNIAGGYTDTQYF. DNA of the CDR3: TGTGCCAGCAATATAGCGGGGGGGTACACAGATACGCAGTATTTT.